Given below is one T cell receptor beta chain in context. Its binding antigen is unknown. Per-base quality was not reported, and no clone a single base away is much larger than it. CDR1 and CDR2 are drawn from the germline V gene (reference sequence): SGHKS, YYEKEE. Its CDR3 holds 17 amino acids, cysteine through phenylalanine. Only the CDR3 DNA stays, 51 bases, in frame from base 1. The germline V end is reduced by 2 bases and the J end by 7 bases; junction bases left unmatched: 12. Whole blood was collected in K2EDTA tubes by collaborating institutions according to the institutions' own protocols. For TCRbeta analysis, collaborators shipped samples as frozen whole blood, isolated PBMCs, or DNA extracted from either of those sample types. The immunoSEQ Assay, a bias-controlled multiplex PCR, was used to amplify TCRbeta CDR3 regions from genomic DNA. Per the source publication's procedure: The number of nucleated cells in each sample was estimated from the amplification of reference gene primers within the assay. To quantify the absolute abundance of each unique TCRbeta CDR3 rearrangement, sequence reads were collapsed and filtered. For each sample, productive Simpson clonality was calculated by taking the square root of Simpson's diversity index across productive rearrangements. The source is immuneACCESS, and TCRdb retained only in-frame sequences with V and J called. Part of the clones is not carried over; for the studies checked, unresolved V genes explain less than half of this, and the remainder is unexplained. V, J and clone size are those of that table, while D and trimming were read from the DNA. Within this sample are roughly 39,000 clones, with 85% to 90% of them counted one time only. Less than 25% of the sample is taken by the ten largest.

The sample belongs to a study of blood T cell repertoires in COVID-19 (TCRdb year 2020). Regarding the complete study: Collaborator samples came from the United States, Italy and Spain and covered acute and convalescent phases of COVID-19. Sample metadata almost always included a de-identified subject ID, COVID-19 status, age in years and sex. Samples were obtained from the ongoing ImmuneRACE study (first 160 participants) and from 950 to 1,500 subjects provided by 6 global collaborators. The material from the prospective study consisted of cDNA or gDNA derived from T cells, B-cell-depleted T cells, or PBMCs. The dataset comprised deeply sampled blood TCRbeta repertoires from subjects exposed to, actively infected with, or recovered from COVID-19. Where HLA class I and class II types were available, the types were taken from metadata supplied by the sample provider, not from assay-based typing. A freely available public database, intended as a resource for researchers studying the immune response to SARS-CoV-2, is where the repertoires were released.

Study-wide conclusions, independent of this receptor: How much clinical and demographic metadata was included differed by source and by participant, and the metadata was provided uncurated.

The sequencing sample was made of peripheral blood. This clonotype was obtained from a man aged 50-60 years with active or convalescent COVID-19. The sequence joins TRBV5-5 to TRBJ1-5, and 10 junctional nucleotides match TRBD1. In nucleotide form, the sequence is TGTGCCAGCAGCTTAAGTGGGACAGGGGTTTCTGAACAGCCCCAGCATTTT. Its coded protein is CASSLSGTGVSEQPQHF. Joined to the reference TRBV5-5 and TRBJ1-5 proteins, this CDR3 gives the full variable domain: DAGVTQSPTHLIKTRGQQVTLRCSPISGHKSVSWYQQVLGQGPQFIFQYYEKEERGRGNFPDRFSARQFPNYSSELNVNALLLGDSALYLCASSLSGTGVSEQPQHFGDGTRLSIL.